Presented here are 13 T cell receptor beta chains from one specimen sequenced in a study of T cells in Graves' hyperthyroidism and ophthalmopathy. TCR beta CDR3 region amplification was performed from RNA transcripts. The HTBI primer set was used in a first-round RT-PCR of the TCR CDR3. Using its own MiXCR run on the multiplex PCR reads, TCRdb lists one record per CDR3 protein. The sample lists roughly 500,000 distinct CDR3 sequences, approximately 49% occurring once. What was sequenced was peripheral blood or thyroid tissue (not recorded which). The receptors stem from an adult woman with Graves' disease, either hyperthyroidism or ophthalmopathy (not recorded which).

J is TRBJ1-5 and V is TRBV30; 10 bases match TRBD1. V lost 2 bases, J lost 5 bases, and 3 bases stayed unmatched. CDR1 and CDR2 (germline): GTSNPN, SVGIG (reference sequence). There are 14 residues in the CDR3. In nucleotides, the CDR3 is TGTGCCTGGAGTCAGGGACAGGGGTATCAGCCCCAGCATTTT. This encodes CAWSQGQGYQPQHF.

This clonotype was seen only once. One junction end does not reproduce the germline sequence, and a read error may be involved. The chain joins TRBV19 to TRBJ2-2, with D possibly matching TRBD2 (6 bases). Germline V gene data show CDR1 as LNHDA and CDR2 as SQIVND (reference sequence). This CDR3 comprises 15 residues. CDR3 residues: CASSRYRGFGGELFF. The CDR3 DNA sequence: TGTGCCAGTAGTAGGTATCGGGGTTTCGGCGGGGAGCTGTTTTTC.

The chain carries TRBV29-1 and TRBJ1-1, with D unresolved. V dropped 6 bases and J dropped 4 bases, with 18 bases sitting between them. The germline V gene has CDR1 SQVTM and CDR2 ANQGSEA. The CDR3 totals 14 residues. CDR3 bases: TGCAGCGTATCCTCAGGCCGGGTCGCCACTGAAGCTTTCTTT. Translating it yields CSVSSGRVATEAFF.

Worth noting for this clonotype: One end of the junction varies from germline; a read error may be responsible. The V call is TRBV7-2, the J call TRBJ1-2; D gene unclear. Germline CDR1 SGHTA, CDR2 FQGNSA. The CDR3 totals 13 residues. DNA of the CDR3: TGCGCCAGCAGCACTCGGACGGACGTTGGATACACCTTC. Translation: CASSTRTDVGYTF.

This chain connects TRBV20-1 to TRBJ1-2, with D unresolved. With 2 bases removed from V and 10 bases from J, the gap between germline ends came to 20 bases. The CDR3 contains 14 residues. Germline lookup yields CDR1 DFQATT and CDR2 SNEGSKA (reference sequence). The CDR3: CSARSLAGSSFYTF. CDR3 DNA: TGCAGTGCTAGAAGCCTAGCGGGGTCCAGTTTCTACACCTTC.

The chain joins TRBV29-1 to TRBJ2-7; TRBD1 matches at 7 bases. The junction had 7 bases not matched to a gene; V was cut back by 6 bases and J by 2 bases. Germline CDR1 SQVTM, CDR2 ANQGSEA. This CDR3 region has 13 residues. The DNA for the CDR3 is TGCAGCGTCGAGAGACAGGGCACCTACGAGCAGTACTTC. Residues: CSVERQGTYEQYF.

The J gene is TRBJ2-7, the V gene TRBV20-1, with D perhaps TRBD1 (5 bases). There are 14 residues in the CDR3. V was trimmed by 2 bases and J by 4 bases, leaving 15 bases between them. Germline loops: CDR1 DFQATT, CDR2 SNEGSKA (reference sequence). In DNA form, the CDR3 reads TGCAGTGCTAGAAAGTTCCAGGGTGGGTACGAGCAGTACTTC. Its protein is CSARKFQGGYEQYF.

The V and J genes are TRBV20-1 and TRBJ1-5; TRBD1 agrees at 7 bases. J lost 2 bases, V lost 3 bases, and 4 bases had no gene match. The germline V gene encodes CDR1 DFQATT and CDR2 SNEGSKA (reference sequence). The CDR3 consists of 14 residues. Written as DNA, the CDR3 is TGCAGTGCTAGTTTAGGGGGCGGCAATCAGCCCCAGCATTTT. It specifies CSASLGGGNQPQHF.

In its sample, this clonotype was seen many times. CDR3 DNA sequence: TGCAGCGCCTCGACAGGGCGCGAGCAGTACTTC. It codes for CSASTGREQYF. This sequence joins TRBV29-1 and TRBJ2-7, with TRBD1 matching over 7 bases. With V trimmed by 7 bases and J by 6 bases, 6 bases remained unmatched. Germline V gene lookup returns CDR1 SQVTM and CDR2 ANQGSEA. This CDR3 comprises 11 residues.

This clonotype was observed many times. The chain couples TRBV7-9 to TRBJ1-6, with 11 bases that match TRBD1. The CDR3 has 14 amino acids. V shed 5 bases, J shed 13 bases, and the junction held 7 bases outside the gene matches. CDR1 and CDR2 from the germline V gene are SEHNR and FQNEAQ (reference sequence). The CDR3, as DNA: TGTGCCAGCAGCACCGGGGACAGGGGGAAGCCCCTCCACTTT. It yields the protein CASSTGDRGKPLHF.

Concerning this clonotype itself: A read error is likely, as this CDR3 ends without the conserved phenylalanine or tryptophan. The limits of the CDR3 on the DNA are not certain, so only TCRdb's listed CDR3 is given. V and J are TRBV5-4 and TRBJ2-7; the D call in the table, TRBD2, was not verified against the DNA. CDR1 SGHNT and CDR2 YYREEE come from the germline V gene (reference sequence). The CDR3 length is 8 residues, termini included. Here the CDR3 reads CASSLSSG.

The rearrangement links TRBV19 to TRBJ2-7, with TRBD1 matching 8 bases. J gave up 5 bases and V 3 bases, and 12 bases lay outside the gene matches. Germline V lookup: CDR1 LNHDA, CDR2 SQIVND (reference sequence). The CDR3 covers 16 residues. The CDR3 DNA follows: TGTGCCAGTAGTATCTTGTCCGACAGGGGAATCGACGAGCAGTACTTC. Translation gives CASSILSDRGIDEQYF.

The genes are TRBV27 and TRBJ1-1; no definite D call. The V and J ends lost 8 bases and 0 bases respectively, with 13 bases between them. Germline assignment: CDR1 MNHEY and CDR2 SMNVEV (reference sequence). The CDR3 loop spans 14 amino acids. The CDR3 region has the DNA TGTGCCAGCCGCAGTTTTGGGGTGAACACTGAAGCTTTCTTT. This gives the protein CASRSFGVNTEAFF.